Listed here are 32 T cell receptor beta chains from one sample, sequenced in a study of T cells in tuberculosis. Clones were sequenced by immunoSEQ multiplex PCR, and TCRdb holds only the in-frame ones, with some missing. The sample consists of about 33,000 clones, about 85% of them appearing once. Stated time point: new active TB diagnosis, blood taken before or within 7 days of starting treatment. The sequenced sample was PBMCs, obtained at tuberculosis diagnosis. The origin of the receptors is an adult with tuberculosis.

CDR3: CASGTGLAGVTDTQYF. CDR3 DNA sequence: TGTGCCAGCGGCACGGGACTAGCGGGAGTCACAGATACGCAGTATTTT. The chain combines TRBV28 with TRBJ2-3, with 14 bases lining up with TRBD2. The CDR3 loop spans 16 amino acids. The germline V gene has CDR1 MDHEN and CDR2 SYDVKM. With 8 bases clipped from V and 2 bases from J, the junction kept 6 bases outside the gene matches.

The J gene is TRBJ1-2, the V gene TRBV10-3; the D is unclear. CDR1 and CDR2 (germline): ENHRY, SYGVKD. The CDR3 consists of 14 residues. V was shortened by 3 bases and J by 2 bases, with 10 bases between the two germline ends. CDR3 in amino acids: CAISDTGLNYGYTF. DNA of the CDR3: TGTGCCATCAGTGATACGGGATTGAACTATGGCTACACCTTC.

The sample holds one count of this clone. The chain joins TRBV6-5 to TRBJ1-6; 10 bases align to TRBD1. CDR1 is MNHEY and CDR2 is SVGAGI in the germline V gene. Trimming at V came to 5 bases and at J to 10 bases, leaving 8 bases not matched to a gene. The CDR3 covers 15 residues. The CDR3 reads CASSPPGQGYSPLHF. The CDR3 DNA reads TGTGCCAGCAGTCCCCCGGGACAGGGGTACTCACCCCTCCACTTT.

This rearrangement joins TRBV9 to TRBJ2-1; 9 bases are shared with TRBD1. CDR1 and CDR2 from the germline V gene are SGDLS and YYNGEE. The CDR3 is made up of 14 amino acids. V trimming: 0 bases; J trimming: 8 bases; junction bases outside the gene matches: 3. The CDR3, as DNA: TGTGCCAGCAGCGTAGGGACAGGGGATTATGAGCAGTTCTTC. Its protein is CASSVGTGDYEQFF.

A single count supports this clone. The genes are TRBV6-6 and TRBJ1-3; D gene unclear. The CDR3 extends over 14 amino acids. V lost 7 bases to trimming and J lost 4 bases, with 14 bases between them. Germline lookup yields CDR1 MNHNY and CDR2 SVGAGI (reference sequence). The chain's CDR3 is CASIRELTGNTIYF. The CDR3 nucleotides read TGTGCCAGCATTAGGGAGCTGACAGGAAACACCATATATTTT.

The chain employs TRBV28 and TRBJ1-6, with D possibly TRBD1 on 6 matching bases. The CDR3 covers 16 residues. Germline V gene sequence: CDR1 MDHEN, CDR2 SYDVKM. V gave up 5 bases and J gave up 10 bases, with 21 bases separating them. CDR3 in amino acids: CASSRSHTGLNSPLHF. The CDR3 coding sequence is TGTGCCAGCAGTCGAAGCCATACAGGGCTGAACTCACCCCTCCACTTT. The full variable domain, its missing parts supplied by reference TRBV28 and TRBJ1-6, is DVKVTQSSRYLVKRTGEKVFLECVQDMDHENMFWYRQDPGLGLRLIYFSYDVKMKEKGDIPEGYSVSREKKERFSLILESASTNQTSMYLCASSRSHTGLNSPLHFGNGTRLTVT.

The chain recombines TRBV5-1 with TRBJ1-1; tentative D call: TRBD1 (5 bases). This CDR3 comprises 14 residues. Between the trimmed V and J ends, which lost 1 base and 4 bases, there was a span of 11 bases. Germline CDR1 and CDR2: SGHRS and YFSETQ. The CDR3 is CASSLPDGGTEAFF. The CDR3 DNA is TGCGCCAGCAGCTTGCCGGACGGGGGCACTGAAGCTTTCTTT.

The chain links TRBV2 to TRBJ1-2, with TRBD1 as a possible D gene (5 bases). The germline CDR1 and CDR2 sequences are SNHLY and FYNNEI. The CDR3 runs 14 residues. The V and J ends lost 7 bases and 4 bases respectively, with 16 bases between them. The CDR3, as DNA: TGTGCCAGCAAGCCGTCGGGACTCAGCTATGGCTACACCTTC. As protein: CASKPSGLSYGYTF.

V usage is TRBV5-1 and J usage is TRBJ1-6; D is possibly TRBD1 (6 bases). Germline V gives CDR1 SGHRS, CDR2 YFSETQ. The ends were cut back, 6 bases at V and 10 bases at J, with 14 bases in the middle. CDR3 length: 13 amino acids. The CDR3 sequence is CASTLDRLSPLHF. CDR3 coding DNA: TGCGCCAGCACCCTCGACAGGTTGTCACCCCTCCACTTT.

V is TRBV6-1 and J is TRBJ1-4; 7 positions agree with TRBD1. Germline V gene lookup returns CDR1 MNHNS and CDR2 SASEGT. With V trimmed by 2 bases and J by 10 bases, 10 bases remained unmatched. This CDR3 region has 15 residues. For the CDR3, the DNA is TGTGCCAGCAGTGAACTGCCTACAGGGGCAGGAAAACTGTTTTTT. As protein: CASSELPTGAGKLFF.

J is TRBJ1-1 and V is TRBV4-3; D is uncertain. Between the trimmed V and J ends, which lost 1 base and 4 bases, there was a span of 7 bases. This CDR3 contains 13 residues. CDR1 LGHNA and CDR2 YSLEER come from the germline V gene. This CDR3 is CASSQGRATEAFF. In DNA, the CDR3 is TGCGCCAGCAGCCAAGGTAGAGCCACTGAAGCTTTCTTT.

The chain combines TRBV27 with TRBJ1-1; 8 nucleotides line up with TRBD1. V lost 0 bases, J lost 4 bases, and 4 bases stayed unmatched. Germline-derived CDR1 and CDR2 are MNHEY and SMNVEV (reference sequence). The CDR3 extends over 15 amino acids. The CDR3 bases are TGTGCCAGCAGTTTATCTCCAGGGGGCTTCACTGAAGCTTTCTTT. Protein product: CASSLSPGGFTEAFF.

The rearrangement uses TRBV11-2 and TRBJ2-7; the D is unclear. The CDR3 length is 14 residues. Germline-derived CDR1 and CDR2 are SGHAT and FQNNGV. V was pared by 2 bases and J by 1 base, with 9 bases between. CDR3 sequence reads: CASSLISQSYEQYF. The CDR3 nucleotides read TGTGCCAGCAGCTTAATCAGTCAGTCCTACGAGCAGTACTTC.

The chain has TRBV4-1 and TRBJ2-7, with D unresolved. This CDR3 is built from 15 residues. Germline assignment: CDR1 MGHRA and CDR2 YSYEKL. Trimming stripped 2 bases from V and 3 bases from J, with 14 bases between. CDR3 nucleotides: TGCGCCAGCAGCCAATCGCAGCTCAGGCACTACGAGCAGTACTTC. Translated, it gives CASSQSQLRHYEQYF.

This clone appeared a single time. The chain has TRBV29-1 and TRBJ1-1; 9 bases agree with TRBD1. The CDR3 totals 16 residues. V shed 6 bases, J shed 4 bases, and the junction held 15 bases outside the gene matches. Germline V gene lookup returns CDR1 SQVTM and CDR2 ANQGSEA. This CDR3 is CSVPPGQGEGGTEAFF. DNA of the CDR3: TGCAGCGTCCCTCCGGGACAGGGAGAGGGGGGCACTGAAGCTTTCTTT.

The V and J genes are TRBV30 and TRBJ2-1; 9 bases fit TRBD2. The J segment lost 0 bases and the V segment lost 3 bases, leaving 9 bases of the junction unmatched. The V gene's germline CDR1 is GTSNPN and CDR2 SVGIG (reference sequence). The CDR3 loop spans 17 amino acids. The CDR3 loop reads CAWRGSGGRSSYNEQFF. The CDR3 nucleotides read TGTGCCTGGAGAGGTAGCGGGGGCCGGAGCTCCTACAATGAGCAGTTCTTC. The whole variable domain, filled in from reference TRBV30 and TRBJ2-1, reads SQTIHQWPATLVQPVGSPLSLECTVEGTSNPNLYWYRQAAGRGLQLLFYSVGIGQISSEVPQNLSASRPQDRQFILSSKKLLLSDSGFYLCAWRGSGGRSSYNEQFFGPGTRLTVL.

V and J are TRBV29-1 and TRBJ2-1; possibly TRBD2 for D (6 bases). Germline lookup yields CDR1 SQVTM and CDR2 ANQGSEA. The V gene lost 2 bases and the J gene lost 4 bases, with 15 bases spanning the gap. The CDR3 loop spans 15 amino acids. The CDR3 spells CSVEIIPGRYNEQFF. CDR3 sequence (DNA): TGCAGCGTTGAAATAATCCCTGGGAGGTACAATGAGCAGTTCTTC.

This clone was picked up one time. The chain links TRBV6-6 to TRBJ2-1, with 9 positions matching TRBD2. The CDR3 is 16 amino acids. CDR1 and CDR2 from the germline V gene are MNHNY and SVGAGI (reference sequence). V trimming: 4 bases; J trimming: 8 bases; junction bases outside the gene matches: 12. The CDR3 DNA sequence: TGTGCCAGCAGTTTTTCCCTCGGCGGGAGGGAGGATGAGCAGTTCTTC. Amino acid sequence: CASSFSLGGREDEQFF.

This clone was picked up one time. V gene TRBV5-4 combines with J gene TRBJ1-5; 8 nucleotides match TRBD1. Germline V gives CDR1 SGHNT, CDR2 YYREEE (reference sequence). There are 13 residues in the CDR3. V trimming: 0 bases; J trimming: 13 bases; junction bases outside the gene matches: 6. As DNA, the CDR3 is TGTGCCAGCAGCTTGGAGCCAGGGGGCCATCAGCATTTT. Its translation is CASSLEPGGHQHF.

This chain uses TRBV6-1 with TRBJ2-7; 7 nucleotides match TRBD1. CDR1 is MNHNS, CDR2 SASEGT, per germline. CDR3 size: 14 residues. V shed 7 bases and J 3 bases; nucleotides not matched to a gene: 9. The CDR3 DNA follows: TGTGCCAGCAAGACCCGAGGGGGCTTCTACGAGCAGTACTTC. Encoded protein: CASKTRGGFYEQYF.

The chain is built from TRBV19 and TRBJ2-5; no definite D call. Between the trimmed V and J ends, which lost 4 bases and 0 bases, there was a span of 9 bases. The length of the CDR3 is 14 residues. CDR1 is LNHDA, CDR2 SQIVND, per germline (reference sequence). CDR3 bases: TGTGCCAGTAGTAAAATTATCTACCAAGAGACCCAGTACTTC. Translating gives CASSKIIYQETQYF.

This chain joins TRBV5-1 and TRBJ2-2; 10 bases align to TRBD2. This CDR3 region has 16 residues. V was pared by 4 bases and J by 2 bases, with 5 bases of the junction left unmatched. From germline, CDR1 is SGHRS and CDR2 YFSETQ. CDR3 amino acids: CASSPLAGTNTGELFF. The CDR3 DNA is TGCGCCAGCAGCCCACTAGCGGGGACCAACACCGGGGAGCTGTTTTTT.

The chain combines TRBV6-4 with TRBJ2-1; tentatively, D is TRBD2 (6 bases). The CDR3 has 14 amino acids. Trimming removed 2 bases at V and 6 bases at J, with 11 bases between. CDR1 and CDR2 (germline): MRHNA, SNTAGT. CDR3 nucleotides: TGTGCCAGCAGTGACGGTCAGGGAGGCAATGAGCAGTTCTTC. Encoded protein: CASSDGQGGNEQFF.

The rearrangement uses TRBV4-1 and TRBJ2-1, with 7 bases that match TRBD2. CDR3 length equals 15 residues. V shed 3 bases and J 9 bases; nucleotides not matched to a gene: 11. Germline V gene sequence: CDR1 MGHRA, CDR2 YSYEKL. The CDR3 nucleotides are TGCGCCAGCAGCCAGGCGGGAGTCGGCCAGAGTGAGCAGTTCTTC. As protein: CASSQAGVGQSEQFF.

This chain's CDR3 is CASSRGQGGGSYNEQFF. CDR3 nucleotide sequence: TGTGCCAGCAGCCGCGGACAGGGGGGAGGCTCCTACAATGAGCAGTTCTTC. J is TRBJ2-1 and V is TRBV11-2; TRBD1 agrees at 10 bases. J gave up 0 bases and V 5 bases, and 7 bases lay outside the gene matches. From germline, CDR1 is SGHAT and CDR2 FQNNGV. The CDR3 consists of 17 residues.

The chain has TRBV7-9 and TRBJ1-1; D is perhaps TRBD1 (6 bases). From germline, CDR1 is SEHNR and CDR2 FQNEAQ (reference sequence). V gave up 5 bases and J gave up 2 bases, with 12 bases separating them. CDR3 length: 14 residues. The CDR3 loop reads CASSLWTDNTEAFF. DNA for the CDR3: TGTGCCAGCAGCCTTTGGACAGATAACACTGAAGCTTTCTTT.

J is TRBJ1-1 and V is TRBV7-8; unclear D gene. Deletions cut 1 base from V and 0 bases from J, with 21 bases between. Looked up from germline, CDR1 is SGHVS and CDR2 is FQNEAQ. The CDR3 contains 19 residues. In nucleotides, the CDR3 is TGTGCCAGCAGCTTAGAAGGCGGTTCCTGGAGAAATCTGAACACTGAAGCTTTCTTT. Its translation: CASSLEGGSWRNLNTEAFF.

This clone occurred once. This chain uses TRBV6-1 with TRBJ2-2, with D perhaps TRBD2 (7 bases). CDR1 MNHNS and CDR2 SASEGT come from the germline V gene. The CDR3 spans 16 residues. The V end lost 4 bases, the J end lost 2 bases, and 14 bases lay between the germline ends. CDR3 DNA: TGTGCCAGCAGTGCGACGGCGGGGGCCAACACCGGGGAGCTGTTTTTT. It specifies CASSATAGANTGELFF.

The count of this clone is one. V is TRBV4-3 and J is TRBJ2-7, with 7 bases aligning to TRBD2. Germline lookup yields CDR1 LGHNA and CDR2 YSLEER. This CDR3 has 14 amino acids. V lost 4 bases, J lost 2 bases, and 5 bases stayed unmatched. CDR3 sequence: CASSRQRGTYEQYF. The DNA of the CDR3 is TGCGCCAGCAGCCGACAGCGGGGAACCTACGAGCAGTACTTC.

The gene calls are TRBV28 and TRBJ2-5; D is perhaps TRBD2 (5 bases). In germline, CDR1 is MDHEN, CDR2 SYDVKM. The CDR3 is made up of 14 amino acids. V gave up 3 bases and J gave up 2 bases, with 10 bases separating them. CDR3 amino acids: CASSLTRGQETQYF. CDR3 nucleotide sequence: TGTGCCAGCAGTTTGACACGGGGACAAGAGACCCAGTACTTC.

CDR3 in amino acids: CASSPGGGAQNTQYF. The CDR3, as DNA: TGTGCCAGCAGCCCTGGCGGGGGAGCTCAAAATACGCAGTATTTT. J is TRBJ2-3 and V is TRBV28; 7 nucleotides line up with TRBD2. Germline lookup yields CDR1 MDHEN and CDR2 SYDVKM. With 6 bases clipped from V and 7 bases from J, the junction kept 13 bases outside the gene matches. The length of the CDR3 is 15 residues.

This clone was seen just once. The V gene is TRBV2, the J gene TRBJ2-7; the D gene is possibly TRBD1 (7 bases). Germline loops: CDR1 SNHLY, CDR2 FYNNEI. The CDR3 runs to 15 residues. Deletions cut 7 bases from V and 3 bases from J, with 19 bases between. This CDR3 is CASNRQGLPLYEQYF. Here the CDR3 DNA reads TGTGCCAGCAATCGACAGGGACTTCCACTCTACGAGCAGTACTTC.